The clone carrying this T cell receptor (beta chain) is classed as medium-sized (0.01 to 0.1%). The antigen remains unidentified. The sample comes from a study of liver allograft versus peripheral blood T cells. At the level of the study: Recipients' peripheral blood supplied the T cell receptor repertoires against which those in transplanted livers were compared. Study-wide results and limits: Reportedly, liver allograft T cell receptor repertoires differed from peripheral blood ones.

CDR3 length equals 12 residues. V lost 7 bases to trimming and J lost 5 bases, with 11 bases between them. The V gene's germline CDR1 is MNHNS and CDR2 SASEGT. Using its own MiXCR run on the reads, TCRdb lists one record per CDR3 protein. Here the sample spans over 10,000 distinct CDR3 sequences, approximately 30% being singletons. The J gene is TRBJ2-5, the V gene TRBV6-1; D is undetermined. The source of this sequence is a human patient who had a liver transplant. The graft donor may have given rise to some T cells. This chain's CDR3 is CASTTAGETQYF. The DNA of the CDR3 is TGTGCCAGCACCACCGCCGGGGAGACCCAGTACTTC.